These 29 T cell receptor beta chains originate from one sample sequenced in a study of shared clonotypes between healthy human individuals (dated by TCRdb to 2019 to 2021). The library was obtained by the immunoSEQ multiplex PCR assay. TCRdb obtained this table from immuneACCESS and retained in-frame rearrangements with V and J assigned. These tables miss some clones; where compared with another copy, unresolved V genes account for less than half of the shortfall, and the remainder is unexplained. This sample lists millions of clones; approximately 94% were detected once. The ten largest make up 1% to 1.3% of the sample. CD8 naive samples were obtained by positive selection for CCR7 among CD45RO-negative cells, yielding a CD45RA+CCR7+ population from which TemRA cells were excluded. Sample: naive CD8+ T cells sorted from blood. In light of the paper, this sample's cell subset or site label describes: CD45RA+CCR7+. The receptors derive from a man between 18 and 35 years old in good health.

The V and J genes are TRBV28 and TRBJ2-3; either TRBD1 or TRBD2 may fit D (5 bases each). Germline CDR1 and CDR2: MDHEN and SYDVKM. Deletions cut 4 bases from V and 3 bases from J, with 17 bases between. This CDR3 is built from 16 residues. Written as DNA, the CDR3 is TGTGCCAGCAGTTCTCTTGGGACGGTTACTACAGATACGCAGTATTTT. Translated: CASSSLGTVTTDTQYF.

The rearrangement joins TRBV7-6 to TRBJ2-7, with TRBD2 matching 11 bases. This CDR3 comprises 15 residues. After removal of 5 bases from V and 6 bases from J, the junction contained 9 bases not matched to a gene. In germline, CDR1 is SGHVS, CDR2 FNYEAQ. The CDR3 DNA sequence: TGTGCCAGCAGCCAGGCACTAGCGGGAGTGAGCGAGCAGTACTTC. Amino acid sequence: CASSQALAGVSEQYF.

The chain joins TRBV4-1 to TRBJ2-2; possibly TRBD1 for D (5 bases). The CDR3 covers 18 residues. Germline CDR1 and CDR2: MGHRA and YSYEKL. V was clipped by 3 bases and J by 3 bases, with 20 bases between them. CDR3 sequence: CASSQLTLGWGDTGELFF. The CDR3 bases are TGCGCCAGCAGCCAGTTGACCCTTGGATGGGGCGACACCGGGGAGCTGTTTTTT.

This clone showed up just a few times. V and J are TRBV5-4 and TRBJ2-5; 8 bases map to TRBD1. CDR3 length: 16 amino acids. Germline trimming cut 3 bases from V and 4 bases from J; bases unmatched to any gene: 11. Germline CDR1 reads SGHNT; CDR2 reads YYREEE (reference sequence). CDR3 nucleotides: TGTGCCAGCAGCTCCAGGACAGGGAATGTTGTAGAGACCCAGTACTTC. Translation gives CASSSRTGNVVETQYF.

The chain couples TRBV5-6 to TRBJ1-3; 8 bases align to TRBD1. Germline CDR1 and CDR2: SGHDT and YYEEEE. There are 19 residues in the CDR3. V lost 0 bases and J lost 1; bases outside the gene matches: 12. This chain's CDR3 is CASSLGQGLTLASGNTIYF. The CDR3 nucleotides read TGTGCCAGCAGCTTGGGACAGGGGCTAACCCTGGCATCTGGAAACACCATATATTTT. Filled out from reference TRBV5-6 and TRBJ1-3, the complete variable domain reads DAGVTQSPTHLIKTRGQQVTLRCSPKSGHDTVSWYQQALGQGPQFIFQYYEEEERQRGNFPDRFSGHQFPNYSSELNVNALLLGDSALYLCASSLGQGLTLASGNTIYFGEGSWLTVV.

The rearrangement joins TRBV28 to TRBJ2-5; tentative D call: TRBD1 (6 bases). The CDR3 totals 14 residues. V lost 5 bases and J lost 5, with 15 bases in between. CDR1 and CDR2 (germline): MDHEN, SYDVKM. Here the CDR3 reads CASSLYQGRETQYF. DNA of the CDR3: TGTGCCAGCAGTCTTTACCAGGGGCGGGAGACCCAGTACTTC.

This clone was observed once. This chain uses TRBV9 with TRBJ2-3, with 9 bases that match TRBD2. Per the germline V gene, CDR1 is SGDLS and CDR2 is YYNGEE. V shed 0 bases and J 5 bases; nucleotides not matched to a gene: 4. This CDR3 contains 15 residues. The CDR3, as DNA: TGTGCCAGCAGCGTAGGACTAGCGGATAGAGATACGCAGTATTTT. As protein: CASSVGLADRDTQYF.

CDR3 sequence: CASSPLEATEAFF. CDR3 sequence (DNA): TGTGCCAGCAGCCCGCTGGAGGCCACTGAAGCTTTCTTT. The V call is TRBV5-6, the J call TRBJ1-1; unclear D gene. V lost 4 bases and J 4 bases, leaving 11 bases between the germline ends. The CDR3 has 13 amino acids. CDR1 is SGHDT and CDR2 is YYEEEE in the germline V gene.

A remark on this clone: Additional DNA sequences in this sample encode the identical CDR3. The chain employs TRBV4-1 and TRBJ2-7; 9 bases are a match to TRBD2. J was trimmed by 3 bases and V by 0 bases; bases with no gene match: 3. Germline V gene lookup returns CDR1 MGHRA and CDR2 YSYEKL. The CDR3 length is 15 residues. In DNA, the CDR3 is TGCGCCAGCAGCCAAGAGGGGCGGGAGGGCTACGAGCAGTACTTC. Its protein product is CASSQEGREGYEQYF.

The V and J genes are TRBV4-1 and TRBJ2-2; 8 positions match TRBD1. V shed 0 bases and J 4 bases; nucleotides not matched to a gene: 4. Germline CDR1 reads MGHRA; CDR2 reads YSYEKL. The CDR3 consists of 16 residues. CDR3 in amino acids: CASSQDRTGLTGELFF. Here the CDR3 DNA reads TGCGCCAGCAGCCAAGATAGGACAGGGCTCACCGGGGAGCTGTTTTTT.

This clone was seen only once. V usage is TRBV11-3 and J usage is TRBJ2-2; D unresolved. The V and J ends lost 6 bases and 0 bases respectively, with 5 bases between them. This CDR3 has 13 residues. Germline V gene data show CDR1 as SGHNT and CDR2 as YENEEA. CDR3 region: CASSPPNTGELFF. CDR3 bases: TGTGCCAGCAGTCCGCCGAACACCGGGGAGCTGTTTTTT.

The genes are TRBV7-8 and TRBJ2-5; D gene unclear. With 3 bases removed from V and 5 bases from J, the gap between germline ends came to 13 bases. Looked up from germline, CDR1 is SGHVS and CDR2 is FQNEAQ. This CDR3 region has 14 residues. CDR3 protein: CASSLVLGWETQYF. The CDR3 nucleotides are TGTGCCAGCAGCTTGGTCCTGGGTTGGGAGACCCAGTACTTC.

The chain joins TRBV4-1 to TRBJ2-3; 8 positions match TRBD1. This CDR3 is 15 amino acids long. V was clipped by 2 bases and J by 7 bases; unmatched bases: 8. Germline CDR1 MGHRA, CDR2 YSYEKL. Here the CDR3 reads CASSQRLGQGNTQYF. In nucleotides, the CDR3 is TGCGCCAGCAGCCAAAGACTAGGACAGGGCAATACGCAGTATTTT.

The chain is built from TRBV10-3 and TRBJ2-7, with a possible D match to TRBD1 (6 bases). Germline V CDR1 and CDR2: ENHRY, SYGVKD. The ends were cut back, 3 bases at V and 0 bases at J, with 9 bases in the middle. The CDR3 is 14 residues long. CDR3 nucleotides: TGTGCCATCAGTGATCGGGGACACTCCTACGAGCAGTACTTC. Amino acids: CAISDRGHSYEQYF.

V gene TRBV6-1 combines with J gene TRBJ2-7; D remains ambiguous. The CDR3 runs to 17 residues. Per germline, CDR1 MNHNS and CDR2 SASEGT. V lost 0 bases, J lost 2 bases, and 17 bases lay in between. The CDR3 spells CASSEAGNRYLTYEQYF. CDR3 in DNA: TGTGCCAGCAGTGAAGCAGGGAACCGCTACCTAACCTACGAGCAGTACTTC.

J is TRBJ2-3 and V is TRBV12-5; D not certain. CDR1 LGHNT and CDR2 FRNRAP come from the germline V gene. Trimming removed 2 bases from V and 4 bases from J, with 7 bases in between. The CDR3 contains 13 residues. CDR3 residues: CASGLIIPDTQYF. CDR3 nucleotides: TGTGCTAGTGGTTTGATCATCCCAGATACGCAGTATTTT.

The rearrangement uses TRBV6-1 and TRBJ2-7; unclear D gene. The CDR3 is 13 residues long. V was trimmed by 3 bases and J by 4 bases, leaving 10 bases between them. Germline CDR1 is MNHNS and CDR2 is SASEGT. The CDR3 region is CASSEVGIYEQYF. The CDR3 DNA reads as TGTGCCAGCAGTGAGGTCGGAATATACGAGCAGTACTTC.

The rearrangement joins TRBV19 to TRBJ1-6; D gene ambiguous. This CDR3 contains 14 residues. Looked up from germline, CDR1 is LNHDA and CDR2 is SQIVND (reference sequence). Trimming cost V 8 bases and J 3 bases, with 11 bases left between them. CDR3 loop: CASGERHYNSPLHF. The CDR3 DNA sequence: TGTGCCAGTGGGGAGAGACACTATAATTCACCCCTCCACTTT.

CDR3 sequence (DNA): TGTGCCAGCAGTTACTCGGTGACAGGGGCCTACGAGCAGTACTTC. As protein: CASSYSVTGAYEQYF. V usage is TRBV6-5 and J usage is TRBJ2-7; 8 bases align to TRBD1. Germline V gene data show CDR1 as MNHEY and CDR2 as SVGAGI. The junction had 3 bases not matched to a gene; V was cut back by 0 bases and J by 2 bases. CDR3 size: 15 residues.

The table lists this clone with a count of one. The V and J genes are TRBV4-1 and TRBJ2-7; no reliable D call. This CDR3 comprises 15 residues. CDR1 is MGHRA and CDR2 is YSYEKL in the germline V gene. Trimming shortened V by 2 bases and J by 0 bases, and 11 bases separated the two germline ends. CDR3 residues: CASSQSYAASYEQYF. CDR3 DNA: TGCGCCAGCAGCCAATCCTACGCTGCCTCCTACGAGCAGTACTTC.

For this clone: The junction shows a germline mismatch at one end, possibly a read error. V is TRBV6-6 and J is TRBJ2-1, with 13 positions matching TRBD2. The CDR3 consists of 16 residues. Germline V lookup: CDR1 MNHNY, CDR2 SVGAGI (reference sequence). The CDR3 coding sequence is TGTGCCGGCAGCAGGACTAGCGGGGGTACCTACAATGAGCAGTTCTTC. This encodes CAGSRTSGGTYNEQFF.

V usage is TRBV20-1 and J usage is TRBJ1-1, with D unclear. There are 10 residues in the CDR3. V gave up 4 bases and J gave up 4 bases, with 4 bases separating them. The germline V gene encodes CDR1 DFQATT and CDR2 SNEGSKA (reference sequence). The CDR3 bases are TGCAGTGCTACTAGCACTGAAGCTTTCTTT. This encodes CSATSTEAFF.

The chain has TRBV10-1 and TRBJ2-7; no definite D call. V was shortened by 2 bases and J by 4 bases, with 9 bases between the two germline ends. Germline assignment: CDR1 WNHNN and CDR2 SYGVQD (reference sequence). The CDR3 consists of 13 residues. As DNA, the CDR3 is TGCGCCAGCAGTGAGCACATCTCGTACGAGCAGTACTTC. Protein sequence: CASSEHISYEQYF.

The chain employs TRBV28 and TRBJ2-7; TRBD2 matches 9 bases. CDR3 size: 22 residues. With 2 bases clipped from V and 2 bases from J, the junction kept 25 bases outside the gene matches. The V gene's germline CDR1 is MDHEN and CDR2 SYDVKM. The CDR3 loop is CASSLQIGIRAGGFRSPYEQYF. CDR3 nucleotide sequence: TGTGCCAGCAGTTTACAGATAGGGATTCGCGCGGGGGGGTTTCGTTCACCCTACGAGCAGTACTTC. Full variable domain (outside the CDR3, taken from reference TRBV28 and TRBJ2-7): DVKVTQSSRYLVKRTGEKVFLECVQDMDHENMFWYRQDPGLGLRLIYFSYDVKMKEKGDIPEGYSVSREKKERFSLILESASTNQTSMYLCASSLQIGIRAGGFRSPYEQYFGPGTRLTVT.

J is TRBJ1-1 and V is TRBV2; 9 bases are a match to TRBD1. Germline CDR1 and CDR2: SNHLY and FYNNEI. V shed 4 bases, J shed 5 bases, and the junction held 11 bases outside the gene matches. This CDR3 spans 16 amino acids. Here the CDR3 reads CASSGSPGTGITEAFF. The CDR3 nucleotides read TGTGCCAGCAGTGGATCTCCCGGGACAGGGATTACTGAAGCTTTCTTT.

This clone is a singleton in its sample. In the same sample, other DNA sequences code for this CDR3. The chain couples TRBV4-1 to TRBJ2-7, with D unclear. V gave up 0 bases and J gave up 2 bases, with 5 bases separating them. This CDR3 spans 13 amino acids. Germline CDR1 reads MGHRA; CDR2 reads YSYEKL. This CDR3 is CASSQDSTYEQYF. DNA of the CDR3: TGCGCCAGCAGCCAAGACAGCACCTACGAGCAGTACTTC.

This chain joins TRBV7-9 and TRBJ2-1; a weak D match, TRBD2 (6 bases). The CDR3 is 16 amino acids. CDR1 and CDR2 (germline): SEHNR, FQNEAQ (reference sequence). V gave up 6 bases and J gave up 3 bases, with 18 bases separating them. The CDR3 DNA is TGTGCCAGCAGACCCCCGCCAGGACTACTCTACAATGAGCAGTTCTTC. Translated: CASRPPPGLLYNEQFF.

V is TRBV27 and J is TRBJ2-5; TRBD2 matches 10 bases. In germline, CDR1 is MNHEY, CDR2 SMNVEV (reference sequence). This CDR3 comprises 16 residues. The junction had 6 bases not matched to a gene; V was cut back by 3 bases and J by 2 bases. CDR3 bases: TGTGCCAGCAGTTTCCTAGCGGGGGTAGGACAAGAGACCCAGTACTTC. Amino acids: CASSFLAGVGQETQYF.

The chain joins TRBV5-1 to TRBJ2-1; TRBD2 matches at 11 bases. This CDR3 has 15 residues. The J segment lost 2 bases and the V segment lost 5 bases, leaving 3 bases of the junction unmatched. The V gene's germline CDR1 is SGHRS and CDR2 YFSETQ. CDR3 DNA sequence: TGCGCCAGCAGGTGGACTAGCGGGCCCTACAATGAGCAGTTCTTC. Residues: CASRWTSGPYNEQFF.